These T cell receptor beta chains were read from a single sample in a study of cytomegalovirus exposure and HLA in healthy donors. Sequenced by immunoSEQ multiplex PCR; TCRdb stores in-frame clones only, minus some. The sample yields 200,000 to 250,000 clones, 80% to 90% seen once. Sequenced material: PBMCs. The receptors shown here come from a girl aged 2-10 years in good health and CMV-seronegative. Both conserved end residues are part of each CDR3. D genes are given only for firm matches. Expanded clones are given a class, and other clones once, few, many or no size at all.

- - TRBJ1-3 TRBV7-9 TGTGCCAGCAGCTTACAATCTGGAAACACCATATATTTT CASSLQSGNTIYF
- - TRBJ1-1 TRBV11-2 TGTGCCAGCAGCTTAGACTTTTGGGAGGTTGAAGCTTTCTTT CASSLDFWEVEAFF
TRBD1 - TRBJ1-2 TRBV27 TGTGCCAGCAACAGGGGCAACTATGGCTACACCTTC CASNRGNYGYTF
TRBD2 - TRBJ2-7 TRBV7-9 TGTGCCAGCAGCTTAGGGGGGGGAGAGCAGTACTTC CASSLGGGEQYF
- - TRBJ1-1 TRBV15 TGTGCCACCAGCAGAGATCCGGACACTGAAGCTTTCTTT CATSRDPDTEAFF
TRBD1 - TRBJ1-4 TRBV6-5 TGTGCCAGCAGTTACGGCGGACAGGGGGCCAGGGAAAAACTGTTTTTT CASSYGGQGAREKLFF
- - TRBJ2-3 TRBV27 TGTGCCAGCAGTTTAGGGACACCCACAGATACGCAGTATTTT CASSLGTPTDTQYF
- - TRBJ1-3 TRBV19 TGTGCCAGTAGTGAGACAGCCTCTGGAAACACCATATATTTT CASSETASGNTIYF
TRBD2 - TRBJ2-1 TRBV2 TGTGCCAGCAGTGAGACTAGCGGCCAGTTCTTC CASSETSGQFF
- - TRBJ1-2 TRBV6-1 TGTGCCAGCAGTCTGAACTATGGCTACACCTTC CASSLNYGYTF
- - TRBJ2-1 TRBV7-9 TGTGCCAGCAGCTCCCTGGACAGTTCGAATGAGCAGTTCTTC CASSSLDSSNEQFF
- - TRBJ2-7 TRBV7-9 TGTGCCAGCAGCCCAATGGGTCAGTTCCCGGGGGAGCAGTACTTC CASSPMGQFPGEQYF
TRBD1 - TRBJ2-7 TRBV6-5 TGTGCCAGCAGTTACTACCGGGACAGGGACGACGAGCAGTACTTC CASSYYRDRDDEQYF
- few TRBJ2-7 TRBV6-1 TGTGCCAGCAGCGGCTACGAGCAGTACTTC CASSGYEQYF
- once TRBJ1-2 TRBV27 TGTGCCAGCAGGCGGGACGGTAACTATGGCTACACCTTC CASRRDGNYGYTF
TRBD2 - TRBJ2-3 TRBV19 TGTGCCAGTGGACTAGCGGGGGGGCGTCGGACGCAGTATTTT CASGLAGGRRTQYF
- - TRBJ2-6 TRBV10-1 TGCGCCAGCAGTGAGCATGGGACTTCTGGGGCCAACGTCCTGACTTTC CASSEHGTSGANVLTF
- - TRBJ1-2 TRBV5-1 TGCGCCAGCAGCTTGTATCGTGACAGTGACTATGGCTACACCTTC CASSLYRDSDYGYTF
TRBD2 - TRBJ2-7 TRBV5-8 TGTGCCAGCAGCCCTTTTAGCGGGAGGCCTCTTCGCTACGAGCAGTACTTC CASSPFSGRPLRYEQYF
- - TRBJ2-7 TRBV27 TGTGCCAGCAGTTTGACCGGGAACGAGCAGTACTTC CASSLTGNEQYF
TRBD1 - TRBJ1-6 TRBV7-9 TGTGCCAGCAGCTCAGAGACAGGGGCCCTTTATTCACCCCTCCACTTT CASSSETGALYSPLHF
- - TRBJ2-3 TRBV9 TGTGCCAGCAGCGGGACTAGCACAGATACGCAGTATTTT CASSGTSTDTQYF
- - TRBJ2-3 TRBV2 TGTGCCAGCAGACTAGGGGGGGCGGGCACAGATACGCAGTATTTT CASRLGGAGTDTQYF
TRBD2 - TRBJ2-5 TRBV14 TGTGCCAGCAGCCTTACAACTAGCGGGGTCGGCCGGACCCAGTACTTC CASSLTTSGVGRTQYF
TRBD1 - TRBJ2-7 TRBV28 TGTGCCAGCAGTGAGACAGGGGGGAACTACGAGCAGTACTTC CASSETGGNYEQYF
TRBD1 - TRBJ1-6 TRBV19 TGTGCCAGTAGTACTCGACAGGGACATAATTCACCCCTCCACTTT CASSTRQGHNSPLHF
TRBD2 - TRBJ2-7 TRBV27 TGTGCCAGCGGACTAGTGTTACCCAGCTCCTACGAGCAGTACTTC CASGLVLPSSYEQYF